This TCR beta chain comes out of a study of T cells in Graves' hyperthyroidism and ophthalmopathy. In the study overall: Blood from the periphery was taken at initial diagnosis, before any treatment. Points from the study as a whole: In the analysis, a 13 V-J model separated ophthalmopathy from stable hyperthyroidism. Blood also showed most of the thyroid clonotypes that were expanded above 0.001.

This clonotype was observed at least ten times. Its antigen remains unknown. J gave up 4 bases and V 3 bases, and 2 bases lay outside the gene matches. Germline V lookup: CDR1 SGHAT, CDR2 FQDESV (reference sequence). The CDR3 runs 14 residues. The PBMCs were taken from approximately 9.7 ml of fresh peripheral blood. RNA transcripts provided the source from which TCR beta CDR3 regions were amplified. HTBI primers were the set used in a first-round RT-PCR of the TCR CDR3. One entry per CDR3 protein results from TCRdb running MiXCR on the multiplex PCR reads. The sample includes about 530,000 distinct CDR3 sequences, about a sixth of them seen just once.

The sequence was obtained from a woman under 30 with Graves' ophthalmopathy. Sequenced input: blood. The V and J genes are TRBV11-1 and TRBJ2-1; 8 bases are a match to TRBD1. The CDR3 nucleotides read TGTGCCAGCAGCTTGACAGGGGAATACAATGAGCAGTTCTTC. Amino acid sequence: CASSLTGEYNEQFF.